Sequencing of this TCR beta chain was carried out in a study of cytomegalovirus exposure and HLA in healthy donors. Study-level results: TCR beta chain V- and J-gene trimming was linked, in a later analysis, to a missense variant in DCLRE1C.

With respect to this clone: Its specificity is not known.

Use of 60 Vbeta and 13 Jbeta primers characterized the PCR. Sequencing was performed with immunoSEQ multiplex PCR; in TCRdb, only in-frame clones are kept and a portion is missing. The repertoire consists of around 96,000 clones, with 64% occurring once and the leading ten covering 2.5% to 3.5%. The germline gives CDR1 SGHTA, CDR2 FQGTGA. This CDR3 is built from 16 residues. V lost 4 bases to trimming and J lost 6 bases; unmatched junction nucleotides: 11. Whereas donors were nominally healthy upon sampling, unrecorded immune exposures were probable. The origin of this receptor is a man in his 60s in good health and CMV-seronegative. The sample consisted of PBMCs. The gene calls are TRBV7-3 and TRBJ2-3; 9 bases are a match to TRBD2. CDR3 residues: CASSSPLAGVRDTQYF. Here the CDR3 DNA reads TGTGCCAGCAGCTCCCCCTTAGCGGGGGTTCGGGATACGCAGTATTTT.